This is a list of T cell receptor beta chains from one sample in a study of T-cell memory formation after mild COVID-19. Via MiXCR, TCRdb re-called the 5' RACE reads, giving one row per CDR3 protein. The profile shows around 510,000 distinct CDR3 sequences, roughly 22% of them singletons. Sequenced material: PBMCs or a T cell subset sorted from them (not recorded which). The receptors were sampled from an adult woman who had mild COVID-19 (a few samples of this study predate the infection). Cell type and time point are not known. CDR3s include the opening cysteine and the closing phenylalanine or tryptophan.

J: TRBJ2-1
V: TRBV5-1
CDR3: CASRPKTSSYNEQFF

J: TRBJ1-1
V: TRBV7-9
CDR3: CASSLVGTGTEAFF

J: TRBJ1-1
V: TRBV4-2
CDR3: CASSQLPRGIVSYAAEAFF

J: TRBJ1-5
V: TRBV6-1
CDR3: CASSVQDNSNQPQHF

J: TRBJ2-5
V: TRBV19
CDR3: CASRGWGRDGETQYF

J: TRBJ1-5
V: TRBV28
CDR3: CASRWAPGGNQPQHF

J: TRBJ2-1
V: TRBV12-3/TRBV12-4
CDR3: CASSRWGRTINEQFF

J: TRBJ1-1
V: TRBV5-1
CDR3: CASSLAGETTEAFF

J: TRBJ2-1
V: TRBV5-1
CDR3: CASSDGQIHNEQFF

J: TRBJ1-5
V: TRBV27
CDR3: CASSLGWSNQPQHF

J: TRBJ1-6
V: TRBV7-2
CDR3: CASSLEGRVNSPLHF

J: TRBJ2-1
V: TRBV4-2
CDR3: CASSQDLGSSYNEQFF

J: TRBJ1-1
V: TRBV5-4
CDR3: CASSKDRLNTEAFF

J: TRBJ2-7
V: TRBV30
CDR3: CAWTSYRGPYEQYF

J: TRBJ1-5
V: TRBV12-3/TRBV12-4
CDR3: CASSQFQPQHF

J: TRBJ2-7
V: TRBV27
CDR3: CASSPRITGVLSYEQYF

J: TRBJ2-1
V: TRBV6-2/TRBV6-3
CDR3: CASSYHRDWTYNEQFF

J: TRBJ2-5
V: TRBV20-1
CDR3: CSARKPGQYSIKTQYF

J: TRBJ2-3
V: TRBV24-1
CDR3: CATSGNRGSTDTQYF

J: TRBJ1-4
V: TRBV20-1
CDR3: CSARDIGQHPGNEKLFF

J: TRBJ1-3
V: TRBV18
CDR3: CASSPLPSGNTIYF

J: TRBJ1-2
V: TRBV3-1
CDR3: CASSQWDGGNYGYTF